What follows are 10 T cell receptor beta chains derived from one specimen sequenced in a study of blood T cell repertoires in COVID-19. The protocol was immunoSEQ multiplex PCR, while the TCRdb copy is restricted to in-frame clones and leaves out a portion. This sample carries a few hundred thousand clones, roughly 90% of them seen once, and the ten largest clones take 2.5% to 3.5%. Sequenced sample: PBMCs or T cells enriched from blood (not recorded which). The receptors stem from a woman in her thirties who had recovered from COVID-19.

The CDR3 sequence: CASSLYRQGAYEQYF. In DNA, the CDR3 is TGTGCCAGCAGTTTATACAGGCAGGGGGCCTACGAGCAGTACTTC. V gene TRBV28 combines with J gene TRBJ2-7; the match to TRBD1 covers 7 bases. The V and J ends lost 1 base and 2 bases, in that order; junction bases with no gene match: 5. CDR3 length equals 15 residues. Germline V gene data show CDR1 as MDHEN and CDR2 as SYDVKM.

The genes are TRBV4-2 and TRBJ2-1; 9 bases are shared with TRBD1. The CDR3 has 16 amino acids. Germline loops: CDR1 LGHNA, CDR2 YNFKEQ. Germline trimming cut 3 bases from V and 6 bases from J; bases unmatched to any gene: 9. CDR3 protein: CASSHPGTGTPNEQFF. The CDR3 coding sequence is TGTGCCAGCAGCCACCCCGGGACAGGGACTCCCAATGAGCAGTTCTTC.

The chain combines TRBV13 with TRBJ1-4; a weak D match, TRBD1 (5 bases). This CDR3 comprises 13 residues. The germline gives CDR1 PRHDT, CDR2 FYEKMQ (reference sequence). Trimming pared 5 bases from V and 12 bases from J, leaving 16 bases between. The CDR3 sequence: CASSPGGRKELFF. As DNA, the CDR3 is TGTGCCAGCAGCCCCGGGGGGAGGAAGGAACTGTTTTTT.

The CDR3 region has the DNA TGTGCCACCAGGACGGGGAACACTGAAGCTTTCTTT. It yields the protein CATRTGNTEAFF. This sequence joins TRBV6-5 and TRBJ1-1; D unclear. The CDR3 extends over 12 amino acids. Germline-derived CDR1 and CDR2 are MNHEY and SVGAGI. Trimming cost V 10 bases and J 1 base, with 10 bases left between them.

The CDR3 is CASSPYPGTSNNEQFF. CDR3 DNA: TGTGCCAGCAGTCCCTACCCCGGGACTTCCAACAATGAGCAGTTCTTC. This sequence joins TRBV28 and TRBJ2-1; a weak D match, TRBD2 (6 bases). The CDR3 totals 16 residues. Trimming took 5 bases from V and 5 from J, leaving 19 bases between them. Germline assignment: CDR1 MDHEN and CDR2 SYDVKM. The full variable domain, its missing parts supplied by reference TRBV28 and TRBJ2-1, is DVKVTQSSRYLVKRTGEKVFLECVQDMDHENMFWYRQDPGLGLRLIYFSYDVKMKEKGDIPEGYSVSREKKERFSLILESASTNQTSMYLCASSPYPGTSNNEQFFGPGTRLTVL.

This rearrangement joins TRBV19 to TRBJ2-1, with TRBD2 matching over 7 bases. The CDR3 has 13 residues. Trimming removed 3 bases from V and 6 bases from J; junction bases left unmatched: 2. CDR1 is LNHDA and CDR2 is SQIVND in the germline V gene (reference sequence). The chain's CDR3 is CASSIQRGNEQFF. The CDR3, as DNA: TGTGCCAGTAGTATCCAGCGGGGCAATGAGCAGTTCTTC.

This clone came up once. The chain couples TRBV7-8 to TRBJ2-5; the match to TRBD2 covers 9 bases. Unmatched junction bases numbered 12, after V lost 2 bases and J lost 5 bases. The germline gives CDR1 SGHVS, CDR2 FQNEAQ. CDR3 length equals 17 residues. CDR3 sequence: CASSLYWSGRSRETQYF. CDR3 DNA: TGTGCCAGCAGCTTATATTGGAGCGGGAGGAGTAGGGAGACCCAGTACTTC.

V and J are TRBV3-1 (or the pseudogene TRBV3-2) and TRBJ2-2; TRBD2 aligns across 9 bases. CDR3 length equals 16 residues. J was trimmed by 2 bases and V by 5 bases; bases with no gene match: 6. CDR1 and CDR2 (germline): LGHDT, YNNKEL (reference sequence). DNA of the CDR3: TGTGCCAGCAGCGGACCGACTAGCGGAAACACCGGGGAGCTGTTTTTT. It is translated as CASSGPTSGNTGELFF.

The rearrangement links TRBV19 to TRBJ2-6, with 7 bases that match TRBD1. After removal of 3 bases from V and 0 bases from J, the junction contained 2 bases not matched to a gene. In germline, CDR1 is LNHDA, CDR2 SQIVND (reference sequence). This CDR3 spans 16 amino acids. CDR3 bases: TGTGCCAGTAGTATGACAGGGTTCTCTGGGGCCAACGTCCTGACTTTC. Residues: CASSMTGFSGANVLTF.

The rearrangement uses TRBV29-1 and TRBJ1-2; TRBD1 agrees at 7 bases. CDR3 length: 13 amino acids. Germline trimming cut 5 bases from V and 4 bases from J; bases unmatched to any gene: 7. The germline CDR1 and CDR2 sequences are SQVTM and ANQGSEA. The DNA for the CDR3 is TGCAGCGTTTATTGGGACAGTTTCTATGGCTACACCTTC. The encoded protein is CSVYWDSFYGYTF.